The clone carrying this T cell receptor beta chain was seen just once. The data were taken from a study of blood T cell repertoires in COVID-19. Study background: From the United States, Italy and Spain came samples of acute and convalescent COVID-19. In each case, the material was cDNA or gDNA derived from T cells, B-cell-depleted T cells, or PBMCs.

Authors' processing steps: By means of reference gene primer amplification, nucleated cell counts were estimated. Assay used: immunoSEQ multiplex PCR; TCRdb lists only in-frame clones, some missing. Clonal size and the V and J genes are those of that table, whereas D and trimming came from the DNA. The sample yields about 60,000 clones, approximately 86% seen once. CDR1 and CDR2 from the germline V gene are DFQATT and SNEGSKA (reference sequence). V lost 3 bases, J lost 7 bases, and 11 bases stayed unmatched. This CDR3 has 16 amino acids. The sequencing sample was made of peripheral blood. This receptor was obtained from a man aged 55 to 69 with acute or convalescent COVID-19. The chain has TRBV20-1 and TRBJ2-2; TRBD2 agrees at 10 bases. The CDR3 DNA follows: TGCAGTGCTAGTTGGTTGTCTAGCGGGAGAATCGGGGAGCTGTTTTTT. Translation: CSASWLSSGRIGELFF.